Each of the 21 T cell receptor beta chains below was sequenced from the same sample in a study of control samples from healthy donors and cancer patients. Assay used: immunoSEQ multiplex PCR; TCRdb lists only in-frame clones, some missing. The data hold roughly 100,000 clones, with roughly 91% observed a single time. Source material: PBMCs. The origin of the receptors is a man in his 60s with lung cancer.

The chain recombines TRBV25-1 with TRBJ2-1; no firm D call. The CDR3 is made up of 11 amino acids. Germline-derived CDR1 and CDR2 are MGHDK and SYGVNS. V lost 3 bases, J lost 4 bases, and 1 base lay in between. The CDR3 region has the DNA TGTGCCAGCAGTGAGTACAATGAGCAGTTCTTC. Translated: CASSEYNEQFF.

This sequence joins TRBV30 and TRBJ1-1; 11 nucleotides agree with TRBD1. The V gene's germline CDR1 is GTSNPN and CDR2 SVGIG (reference sequence). V dropped 3 bases and J dropped 6; count of bases not matched to a gene: 6. This CDR3 has 14 amino acids. The CDR3 DNA sequence: TGTGCCTGGAGCGGACAGGGGGCGGAGGCTGAAGCTTTCTTT. This encodes CAWSGQGAEAEAFF. The variable domain in full, with the rest retrieved from reference TRBV30 and TRBJ1-1, is SQTIHQWPATLVQPVGSPLSLECTVEGTSNPNLYWYRQAAGRGLQLLFYSVGIGQISSEVPQNLSASRPQDRQFILSSKKLLLSDSGFYLCAWSGQGAEAEAFFGQGTRLTVV.

This chain connects TRBV18 to TRBJ2-1; no reliable D call. CDR3 length equals 15 residues. The germline gives CDR1 KGHSH, CDR2 LQKENI. V was shortened by 0 bases and J by 6 bases, with 12 bases between the two germline ends. CDR3 residues: CASSPPNGFSNEQFF. In DNA form, the CDR3 reads TGTGCCAGCTCACCACCTAACGGATTCAGCAATGAGCAGTTCTTC.

The chain employs TRBV30 and TRBJ2-2; tentative D call: TRBD2 (6 bases). CDR1 and CDR2 (germline): GTSNPN, SVGIG (reference sequence). CDR3 length equals 14 residues. Trimming removed 4 bases at V and 1 base at J, with 10 bases between. CDR3 loop: CAWTRDWNTGELFF. The CDR3 DNA reads TGTGCCTGGACCCGGGACTGGAACACCGGGGAGCTGTTTTTT.

This clone has only one observation. This chain links TRBV4-1 with TRBJ2-2, with D perhaps matching TRBD1 (6 bases). V was shortened by 10 bases and J by 3 bases, with 27 bases between the two germline ends. Germline CDR1 and CDR2: MGHRA and YSYEKL. This CDR3 has 18 amino acids. CDR3 loop: CATRDQPGTGSDTGELFF. The CDR3 DNA reads TGCGCCACCCGAGACCAGCCGGGAACAGGGAGTGACACCGGGGAGCTGTTTTTT.

The chain employs TRBV6-5 and TRBJ1-2; TRBD1 matches at 8 bases. The germline V gene has CDR1 MNHEY and CDR2 SVGAGI. V dropped 2 bases and J dropped 2; count of bases not matched to a gene: 1. The CDR3 runs to 14 residues. The CDR3 sequence: CASSYRTGNYGYTF. CDR3 nucleotide sequence: TGTGCCAGCAGTTACAGGACAGGGAACTATGGCTACACCTTC.

V usage is TRBV2 and J usage is TRBJ2-3; D unclear. Between the trimmed V and J ends, which lost 10 bases and 4 bases, there was a span of 18 bases. The CDR3 contains 14 residues. The germline CDR1 and CDR2 sequences are SNHLY and FYNNEI. DNA of the CDR3: TGTGCCACCCTGGCCCAGCGCATCTCAGATACGCAGTATTTT. Translation: CATLAQRISDTQYF. Based on the CDR3 plus reference TRBV2 and TRBJ2-3, the full variable domain is EPEVTQTPSHQVTQMGQEVILRCVPISNHLYFYWYRQILGQKVEFLVSFYNNEISEKSEIFDDQFSVERPDGSNFTLKIRSTKLEDSAMYFCATLAQRISDTQYFGPGTRLTVL.

This sequence joins TRBV5-5 and TRBJ1-5; D is undetermined. The CDR3 has 14 amino acids. Germline assignment: CDR1 SGHKS and CDR2 YYEKEE (reference sequence). Trimming pared 2 bases from V and 0 bases from J, leaving 6 bases between. CDR3 nucleotides: TGTGCCAGCAGCTTTGGGGATAGCAATCAGCCCCAGCATTTT. Its translation is CASSFGDSNQPQHF.

The J gene is TRBJ1-5, the V gene TRBV2; no definite D call. Germline V gene lookup returns CDR1 SNHLY and CDR2 FYNNEI. This CDR3 spans 13 amino acids. The V end lost 5 bases, the J end lost 4 bases, and 9 bases lay between the germline ends. The chain's CDR3 is CASSSDPNQPQHF. The CDR3 DNA reads TGTGCCAGCAGTTCTGACCCTAATCAGCCCCAGCATTTT.

V usage is TRBV7-2 and J usage is TRBJ2-3; maybe TRBD2 (6 bases). This CDR3 has 14 residues. V was pared by 5 bases and J by 2 bases, with 11 bases between. The germline gives CDR1 SGHTA, CDR2 FQGNSA. The chain's CDR3 is CASSPDYSTDTQYF. As DNA, the CDR3 is TGTGCCAGCAGCCCGGACTACTCCACAGATACGCAGTATTTT.

CDR3 DNA sequence: TGTGCCAGCAGTGGGGCCACAGATACGCAGTATTTT. It specifies CASSGATDTQYF. The gene calls are TRBV12-3 or TRBV12-4 and TRBJ2-3, with D possibly TRBD1 on 5 matching bases. V lost 5 bases to trimming and J lost 2 bases, with 5 bases between them. CDR3 size: 12 residues.

The chain employs TRBV30 and TRBJ2-3; D remains unclear. Per the germline V gene, CDR1 is GTSNPN and CDR2 is SVGIG (reference sequence). Trimming stripped 3 bases from V and 2 bases from J, with 18 bases between. The CDR3 length is 16 residues. The chain's CDR3 is CAWSLTGATDTDTQYF. CDR3 sequence (DNA): TGTGCCTGGAGCCTAACCGGAGCGACCGACACAGATACGCAGTATTTT.

The chain has TRBV15 and TRBJ2-7; D is unclear. Per germline, CDR1 LNHNV and CDR2 YYDKDF (reference sequence). The V gene lost 7 bases and the J gene lost 0 bases, with 4 bases spanning the gap. The CDR3 is 11 residues long. The CDR3 loop reads CATTDSYEQYF. The CDR3, as DNA: TGTGCCACCACCGACTCCTACGAGCAGTACTTC.

The genes are TRBV5-4 and TRBJ2-5, with D hard to call. V was shortened by 0 bases and J by 2 bases, with 5 bases between the two germline ends. CDR1 is SGHNT, CDR2 YYREEE, per germline (reference sequence). CDR3 size: 13 residues. This CDR3 is CASSLAQQETQYF. CDR3 coding DNA: TGTGCCAGCAGCTTGGCCCAGCAAGAGACCCAGTACTTC.

The gene calls are TRBV5-1 and TRBJ1-5, with D perhaps matching TRBD1 (6 bases). In germline, CDR1 is SGHRS, CDR2 YFSETQ. The CDR3 is 15 residues long. V gave up 4 bases and J gave up 4 bases, with 15 bases separating them. The CDR3 reads CASSPQDSLNQPQHF. The DNA for the CDR3 is TGCGCCAGCAGCCCCCAGGACAGTCTTAATCAGCCCCAGCATTTT.

V usage is TRBV7-2 and J usage is TRBJ2-1; possible D gene TRBD2, 6 bases. V was clipped by 2 bases and J by 7 bases, with 15 bases between them. The CDR3 covers 15 residues. Germline V lookup: CDR1 SGHTA, CDR2 FQGNSA. The CDR3 spells CASSLLAVTGNEQFF. For the CDR3, the DNA is TGTGCCAGCAGCTTATTAGCGGTAACTGGGAATGAGCAGTTCTTC.

This clone was counted once. The chain uses TRBV2 and TRBJ1-1; D possibly corresponds to TRBD1 (5 bases). Trimming took 7 bases from V and 5 from J, leaving 26 bases between them. CDR1 is SNHLY and CDR2 is FYNNEI in the germline V gene. This CDR3 has 17 amino acids. In DNA, the CDR3 is TGTGCCAGCATGGGCCCCGGGGCCACCGTACTCCAAACTGAAGCTTTCTTT. It translates to CASMGPGATVLQTEAFF.

The rearrangement links TRBV7-2 to TRBJ1-4; D uncertain. CDR3 length equals 15 residues. V lost 0 bases, J lost 5 bases, and 10 bases lay in between. Germline CDR1 reads SGHTA; CDR2 reads FQGNSA. CDR3 loop: CASSLARATNEKLFF. The CDR3 bases are TGTGCCAGCAGCTTAGCGAGGGCCACCAATGAAAAACTGTTTTTT.

The V call is TRBV2, the J call TRBJ1-5, with D unclear. With 4 bases removed from V and 1 base from J, the gap between germline ends came to 11 bases. The CDR3 length is 15 residues. In germline, CDR1 is SNHLY, CDR2 FYNNEI. In DNA, the CDR3 is TGTGCCAGCAGTGGTGAGACGAGCAGCAATCAGCCCCAGCATTTT. Translation gives CASSGETSSNQPQHF.

The table lists this clone with a count of one. A junction end diverges from the germline sequence, so it may reflect a read error. This rearrangement joins TRBV6-5 to TRBJ1-2, with 8 positions matching TRBD1. This CDR3 is 13 amino acids long. The germline V gene has CDR1 MNHEY and CDR2 SVGAGI. CDR3 sequence (DNA): TGTGCCAGCATCACGCAGGGGGCGAGGGGCTGCACCTTC. Amino acids: CASITQGARGCTF.

The chain employs TRBV10-3 and TRBJ2-4; no reliable D call. CDR3 length equals 13 residues. Trimming removed 3 bases from V and 3 bases from J, with 6 bases in between. CDR1 is ENHRY and CDR2 is SYGVKD in the germline V gene. The CDR3 here is CAISESGKNIQYF. As DNA, the CDR3 is TGTGCCATCAGTGAATCGGGCAAAAACATTCAGTACTTC.